The 11 T cell receptor beta chains reported below all come from one sample, sequenced in a study of cytomegalovirus exposure and HLA in healthy donors. PCR employed 60 Vbeta and 13 Jbeta primers. Data came from immunoSEQ multiplex PCR; TCRdb stores just in-frame clones and leaves some out. The profile shows 55,000 to 75,000 clones, around 75% of them singletons. Sequencing used PBMCs. These receptors were taken from a woman in her twenties or thirties in good health and CMV-seropositive.

The rearrangement links TRBV5-1 to TRBJ2-1; 10 bases align to TRBD1. The CDR3 has 15 residues. V shed 3 bases and J 3 bases; nucleotides not matched to a gene: 3. Germline assignment: CDR1 SGHRS and CDR2 YFSETQ. The CDR3 here is CASSSGTGVYNEQFF. The CDR3 nucleotides read TGCGCCAGCAGCTCCGGGACAGGGGTCTACAATGAGCAGTTCTTC.

The chain employs TRBV27 and TRBJ1-1; 7 nucleotides line up with TRBD1. CDR3 length: 14 amino acids. CDR1 MNHEY and CDR2 SMNVEV come from the germline V gene (reference sequence). V was clipped by 6 bases and J by 1 base; unmatched bases: 5. CDR3 in amino acids: CASSLGQKNTEAFF. CDR3 DNA sequence: TGTGCCAGCAGCCTGGGACAGAAGAACACTGAAGCTTTCTTT.

V usage is TRBV19 and J usage is TRBJ2-4; 8 bases align to TRBD2. Trimming at V came to 6 bases and at J to 7 bases, leaving 8 bases not matched to a gene. This CDR3 spans 14 amino acids. The germline CDR1 and CDR2 sequences are LNHDA and SQIVND (reference sequence). The CDR3 is CASSPSGPPNIQYF. The CDR3 DNA is TGTGCCAGTAGCCCTAGCGGGCCCCCTAACATTCAGTACTTC.

This chain joins TRBV30 and TRBJ2-7, with D perhaps TRBD1 (6 bases). The CDR3 is 15 residues long. V lost 4 bases and J lost 1, with 17 bases in between. Germline CDR1 and CDR2: GTSNPN and SVGIG (reference sequence). CDR3 DNA: TGTGCCTGGAACCTTGGCAGGGGCTTATCCTACGAGCAGTACTTC. Its protein product is CAWNLGRGLSYEQYF.

The rearrangement joins TRBV6-5 to TRBJ1-1; D perhaps matches TRBD1 (5 bases). The germline V and J ends were trimmed by 5 bases and 4 bases, with 17 bases remaining between them. Per the germline V gene, CDR1 is MNHEY and CDR2 is SVGAGI. The CDR3 is made up of 15 amino acids. The CDR3: CASSALPGGGTEAFF. The CDR3 DNA follows: TGTGCCAGCAGTGCCTTGCCCGGGGGTGGCACTGAAGCTTTCTTT.

The count of this clone is one. V and J are TRBV6-1 and TRBJ1-2; TRBD1 matches 9 bases. From germline, CDR1 is MNHNS and CDR2 SASEGT. CDR3 length: 15 residues. J gave up 8 bases and V 4 bases, and 11 bases lay outside the gene matches. This chain's CDR3 is CASSVGTGSSGGYTF. The CDR3 DNA reads as TGTGCCAGCAGTGTCGGGACAGGGAGCTCTGGGGGCTACACCTTC.

The rearrangement joins TRBV4-2 to TRBJ2-6; 10 positions match TRBD1. Trimming at V came to 4 bases and at J to 0 bases, leaving 3 bases not matched to a gene. Germline-derived CDR1 and CDR2 are LGHNA and YNFKEQ. The CDR3 length is 17 residues. The CDR3 loop is CASSLDRGPSGANVLTF. DNA of the CDR3: TGTGCCAGCAGCCTAGACAGGGGGCCCTCTGGGGCCAACGTCCTGACTTTC.

The chain is built from TRBV30 and TRBJ1-1; D gene ambiguous. Between the trimmed V and J ends, which lost 0 bases and 4 bases, there was a span of 12 bases. Per the germline V gene, CDR1 is GTSNPN and CDR2 is SVGIG (reference sequence). The CDR3 is 14 residues long. The CDR3 region is CAWSVRVDGTEAFF. The CDR3 DNA sequence: TGTGCCTGGAGTGTACGGGTGGATGGCACTGAAGCTTTCTTT.

This sequence joins TRBV27 and TRBJ2-1; D perhaps matches TRBD2 (5 bases). The CDR3 is made up of 12 amino acids. Germline V CDR1 and CDR2: MNHEY, SMNVEV (reference sequence). The germline V and J ends were trimmed by 7 bases and 1 base, with 5 bases remaining between them. This chain's CDR3 is CASTGSYNEQFF. The CDR3 DNA reads TGTGCCAGCACGGGGTCCTACAATGAGCAGTTCTTC.

This clone was recorded once. The gene calls are TRBV19 and TRBJ2-2; a possible D gene is TRBD2 (5 bases). V was shortened by 3 bases and J by 5 bases, with 10 bases between the two germline ends. The CDR3 loop spans 14 amino acids. Germline-derived CDR1 and CDR2 are LNHDA and SQIVND (reference sequence). For the CDR3, the DNA is TGTGCCAGTAGTATCGGCAGAGGGACCGGGGAGCTGTTTTTT. Its translation: CASSIGRGTGELFF.

The chain recombines TRBV28 with TRBJ2-2; a weak D match, TRBD2 (6 bases). The germline CDR1 and CDR2 sequences are MDHEN and SYDVKM. Trimming left V 6 bases short and J 4 bases short, with 18 bases between. The CDR3 covers 16 residues. The CDR3 loop is CASSPGGYRLTGELFF. The CDR3 DNA reads as TGTGCCAGCAGCCCTGGGGGGTACCGACTCACCGGGGAGCTGTTTTTT. The whole variable domain, remainder taken from reference TRBV28 and TRBJ2-2, is DVKVTQSSRYLVKRTGEKVFLECVQDMDHENMFWYRQDPGLGLRLIYFSYDVKMKEKGDIPEGYSVSREKKERFSLILESASTNQTSMYLCASSPGGYRLTGELFFGEGSRLTVL.